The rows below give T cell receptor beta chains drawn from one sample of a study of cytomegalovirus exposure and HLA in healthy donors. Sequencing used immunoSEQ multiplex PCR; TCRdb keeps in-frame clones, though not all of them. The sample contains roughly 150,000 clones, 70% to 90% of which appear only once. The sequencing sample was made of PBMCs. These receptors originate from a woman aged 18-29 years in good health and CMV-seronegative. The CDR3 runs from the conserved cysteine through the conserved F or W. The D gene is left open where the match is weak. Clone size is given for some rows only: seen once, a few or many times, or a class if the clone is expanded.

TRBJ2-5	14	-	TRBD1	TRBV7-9	TGTGCCAGCAGCTTCGGACAGGGGAGAGAGACCCAGTACTTC	CASSFGQGRETQYF
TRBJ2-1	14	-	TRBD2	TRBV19	TGTGCCAGTCAGGCGACTAGCGTCTCCAATGAGCAGTTCTTC	CASQATSVSNEQFF
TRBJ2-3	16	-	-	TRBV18	TGTGCCAGCTCACCTCTTAGCGGAGGGGGCACAGATACGCAGTATTTT	CASSPLSGGGTDTQYF
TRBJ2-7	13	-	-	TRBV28	TGTGCCAGCAGTTCATACAGAAGATACGAGCAGTACTTC	CASSSYRRYEQYF
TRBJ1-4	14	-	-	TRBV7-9	TGTGCCAGCAGCTTAGTGGGGGCAGGTGGGAAACTGTTTTTT	CASSLVGAGGKLFF
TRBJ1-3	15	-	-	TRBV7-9	TGTGCCAGCAGCTTAGGGGGGGAAGGTGGAAACACCATATATTTT	CASSLGGEGGNTIYF
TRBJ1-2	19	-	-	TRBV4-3	TGCGCCAGCAGCCAAGGGCCCGGACAGATCACACAATCTAACTATGGCTACACCTTC	CASSQGPGQITQSNYGYTF
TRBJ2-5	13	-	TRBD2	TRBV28	TGTGCCAGCAGTCGACTAGCTGGAGAGACCCAGTACTTC	CASSRLAGETQYF
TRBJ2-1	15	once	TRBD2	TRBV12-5	TGTGCTAGTGCCAGCGGGGGACCCTCCTACAATGAGCAGTTCTTC	CASASGGPSYNEQFF
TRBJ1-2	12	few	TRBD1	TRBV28	TGTGCCAGCACTACAGGGGAGAGCATGTACACCTTC	CASTTGESMYTF
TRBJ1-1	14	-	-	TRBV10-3	TGTGCCATCACATCGGACACGATGAACACTGAAGCTTTCTTT	CAITSDTMNTEAFF
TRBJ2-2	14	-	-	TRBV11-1	TGTGCCAGCAGCTTGGCAGCGAACACCGGGGAGCTGTTTTTT	CASSLAANTGELFF
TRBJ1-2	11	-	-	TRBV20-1	TGCAGTGCTATAAATGGAGATGGCTACACCTTC	CSAINGDGYTF
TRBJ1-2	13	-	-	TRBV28	TGTGCCAGCAGTCTTAGGACAGTTGATGGCTACACCTTC	CASSLRTVDGYTF
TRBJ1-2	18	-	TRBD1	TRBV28	TGTGCCAGCAGTTTACCACAGGGGGCTAAGCCCCTTTTGGGGGGCTACACCTTC	CASSLPQGAKPLLGGYTF
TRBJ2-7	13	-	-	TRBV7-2	TGTGCCAGCAGGTCCCCCAGTACCTACGAGCAGTACTTC	CASRSPSTYEQYF
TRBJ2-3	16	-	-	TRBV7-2	TGTGCCAGCAGCTTAGACGGGCGCGGGATCGGAGATACGCAGTATTTT	CASSLDGRGIGDTQYF
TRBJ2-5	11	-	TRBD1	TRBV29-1	TGCAGCGTTCAACAGGGGGCCGCCCAGTACTTC	CSVQQGAAQYF
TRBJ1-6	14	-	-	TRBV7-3	TGTGCCAGCAGCCCCGGGAGGGGCGGATCACCCCTCCACTTT	CASSPGRGGSPLHF
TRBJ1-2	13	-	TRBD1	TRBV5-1	TGCGCCAGCAGCTTACAGGGGACCTATGGCTACACCTTC	CASSLQGTYGYTF
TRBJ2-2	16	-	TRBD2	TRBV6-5	TGTGCCAGCAGTTACTCCAGCGGGGCTAACACCGGGGAGCTGTTTTTT	CASSYSSGANTGELFF
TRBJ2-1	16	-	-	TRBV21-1	TGTGCCAGCAGCCCATCGGAACAGGTCCCCTACAATGAGCAGTTCTTC	CASSPSEQVPYNEQFF
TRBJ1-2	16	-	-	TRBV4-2	TGTGCCAGCAGCCAAGGGGTGGGGAGGGAGCACTATGGCTACACCTTC	CASSQGVGREHYGYTF
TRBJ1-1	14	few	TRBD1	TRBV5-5	TGTGCCAGCAGGCTCGACAGGGGTAGAACTGAAGCTTTCTTT	CASRLDRGRTEAFF
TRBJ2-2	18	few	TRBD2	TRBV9	TGTGCCAGCAGCGTAGAGGCTAGCGGGGGCGCGAACACCGGGGAGCTGTTTTTT	CASSVEASGGANTGELFF
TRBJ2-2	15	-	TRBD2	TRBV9	TGTGCCAGCAGAAGACTAGCGGATAACACCGGGGAGCTGTTTTTT	CASRRLADNTGELFF
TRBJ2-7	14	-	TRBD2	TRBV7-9	TGTTCCAGCAGCAAACTAGCGGACTCCTACGAGCAGTACTTC	CSSSKLADSYEQYF
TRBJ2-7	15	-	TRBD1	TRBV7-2	TGTGCCAGCAGCATCGAACCGGGACAGGGCTACGAGCAGTACTTC	CASSIEPGQGYEQYF
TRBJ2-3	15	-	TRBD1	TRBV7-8	TGTGCCAGCAGCTTGGGGGACAGGTCCACAGATACGCAGTATTTT	CASSLGDRSTDTQYF
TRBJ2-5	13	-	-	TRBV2	TGTGCCAGCAGCGTTGAGTTCCAAGAGACCCAGTACTTC	CASSVEFQETQYF
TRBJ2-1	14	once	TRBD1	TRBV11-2	TGTGCCAGCAGCTTAGGGACAGGGGGCAATGAGCAGTTCTTC	CASSLGTGGNEQFF
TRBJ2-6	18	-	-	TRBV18	TGTGCCAGCTCACCAAAAGGCGCCAGGGAAGCTGGGGCCAACGTCCTGACTTTC	CASSPKGAREAGANVLTF
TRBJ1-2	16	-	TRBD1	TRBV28	TGTGCCAGCAGTCCCATTTACAGGGGATCTAACTATGGCTACACCTTC	CASSPIYRGSNYGYTF
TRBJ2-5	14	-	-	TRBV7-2	TGTGCCAGCAGCTTATCGACTAGTCGGGAGACCCAGTACTTC	CASSLSTSRETQYF
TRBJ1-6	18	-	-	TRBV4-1	TGCGCCAGCAGCCAAGAAATTGGCAGGGTGTCCTATAATTCACCCCTCCACTTT	CASSQEIGRVSYNSPLHF
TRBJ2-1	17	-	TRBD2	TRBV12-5	TGTGCTAGTGGTTTGGTGATAGCGGGGGGGCCAGGGAATGAGCAGTTCTTC	CASGLVIAGGPGNEQFF
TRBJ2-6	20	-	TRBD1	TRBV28	TGTGCCAGCAGTTTCGGCCCCCGGACAGGGGGCTTCTCTGGGGCCAACGTCCTGACTTTC	CASSFGPRTGGFSGANVLTF
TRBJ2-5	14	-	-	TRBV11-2	TGTGCCAGCAGCTTTGGGCCGTACCAAGAGACCCAGTACTTC	CASSFGPYQETQYF
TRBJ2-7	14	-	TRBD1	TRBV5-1	TGCGCCAGCAGCCTGACAGGGGGCGCGGGGCAGCAGTACTTC	CASSLTGGAGQQYF